This TCR beta chain originates from a study of blood T cell repertoires in COVID-19. Overall study context: Samples came from the United States, Italy and Spain, spanning acute and convalescent COVID-19. The cDNA or gDNA used as material had been derived from T cells, B-cell-depleted T cells, or PBMCs.

The CDR3 is made up of 16 amino acids. In germline, CDR1 is MNHEY, CDR2 SMNVEV (reference sequence). V was cut by 2 bases and J by 0 bases, with 14 bases left in between. In the original processing: Reference gene primer amplification yielded estimated nucleated cell counts. Here immunoSEQ multiplex PCR was the method, and the copy in TCRdb shows in-frame clones only, minus some. The V and J calls and clone size are taken from that table; D and trimming were inferred from the DNA. Of fewer than 350,000 clones in the sample, approximately 91% were seen once. The origin of this receptor is a woman in her thirties or forties with acute COVID-19. V and J are TRBV27 and TRBJ2-7; tentatively, D is TRBD2 (6 bases). Sequences were obtained from PBMCs or T cells enriched from blood (not recorded which). The CDR3 DNA is TGTGCCAGCAGTTTAATTCTGGGAGGAACCTCCTACGAGCAGTACTTC. This codes for CASSLILGGTSYEQYF.